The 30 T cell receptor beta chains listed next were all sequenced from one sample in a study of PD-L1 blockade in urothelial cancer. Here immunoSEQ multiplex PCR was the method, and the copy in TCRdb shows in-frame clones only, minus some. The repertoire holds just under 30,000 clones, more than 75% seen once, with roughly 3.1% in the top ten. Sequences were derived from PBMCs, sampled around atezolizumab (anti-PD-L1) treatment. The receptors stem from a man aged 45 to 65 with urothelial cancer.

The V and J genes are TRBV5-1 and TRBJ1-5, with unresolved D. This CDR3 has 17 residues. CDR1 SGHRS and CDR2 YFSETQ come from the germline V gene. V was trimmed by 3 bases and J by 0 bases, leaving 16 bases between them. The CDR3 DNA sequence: TGCGCCAGCAGCTCAGCTATGGGAGAAAATAGCAATCAGCCCCAGCATTTT. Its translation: CASSSAMGENSNQPQHF.

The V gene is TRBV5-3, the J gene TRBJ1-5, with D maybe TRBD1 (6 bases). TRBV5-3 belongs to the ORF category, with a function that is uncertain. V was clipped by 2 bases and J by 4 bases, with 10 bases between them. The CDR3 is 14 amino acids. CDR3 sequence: CARSLGQPNQPQHF. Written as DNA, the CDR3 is TGTGCCAGAAGCTTAGGACAGCCTAATCAGCCCCAGCATTTT.

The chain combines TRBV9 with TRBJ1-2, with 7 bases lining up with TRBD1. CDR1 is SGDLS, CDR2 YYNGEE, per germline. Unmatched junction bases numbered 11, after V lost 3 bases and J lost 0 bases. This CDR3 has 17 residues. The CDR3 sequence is CASSGNRDSPTNYGYTF. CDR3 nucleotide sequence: TGTGCCAGCAGCGGAAACCGGGACAGTCCAACTAACTATGGCTACACCTTC.

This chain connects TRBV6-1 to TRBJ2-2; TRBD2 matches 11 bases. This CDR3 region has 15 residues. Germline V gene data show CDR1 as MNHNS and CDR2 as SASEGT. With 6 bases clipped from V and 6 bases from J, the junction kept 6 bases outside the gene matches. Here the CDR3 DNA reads TGTGCCAGCAGCACCCTAGCGGGAGGATCCGGGGAGCTGTTTTTT. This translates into CASSTLAGGSGELFF.

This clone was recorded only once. CDR3 sequence reads: CASARRTSTDTQYF. The CDR3 nucleotides are TGTGCCAGCGCGAGGAGAACTAGCACAGATACGCAGTATTTT. The genes are TRBV27 and TRBJ2-3; D gene ambiguous. The CDR3 is 14 amino acids. The V and J ends lost 8 bases and 0 bases respectively, with 12 bases between them. Germline lookup yields CDR1 MNHEY and CDR2 SMNVEV (reference sequence).

In DNA form, the CDR3 reads TGTGCCAGCACCCCCGGGACTAGCTCCCTCGCAGATACGCAGTATTTT. This gives the protein CASTPGTSSLADTQYF. The rearrangement links TRBV7-2 to TRBJ2-3, with 9 bases aligning to TRBD2. CDR3 size: 16 residues. Trimming removed 7 bases from V and 4 bases from J; junction bases left unmatched: 12. Germline loops: CDR1 SGHTA, CDR2 FQGNSA. The full variable domain, its missing parts supplied by reference TRBV7-2 and TRBJ2-3, is GAGVSQSPSNKVTEKGKDVELRCDPISGHTALYWYRQSLGQGLEFLIYFQGNSAPDKSGLPSDRFSAERTGGSVSTLTIQRTQQEDSAVYLCASTPGTSSLADTQYFGPGTRLTVL.

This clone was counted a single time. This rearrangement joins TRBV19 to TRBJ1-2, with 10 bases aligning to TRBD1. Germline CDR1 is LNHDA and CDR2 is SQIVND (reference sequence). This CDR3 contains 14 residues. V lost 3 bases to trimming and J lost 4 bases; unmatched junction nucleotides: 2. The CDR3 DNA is TGTGCCAGTAGTATGGGACAGGGGAGCTATGGCTACACCTTC. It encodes CASSMGQGSYGYTF.

CDR3 residues: CASSQDTTYGETQYF. CDR3 in DNA: TGTGCCAGCAGCCAAGATACCACATACGGGGAGACCCAGTACTTC. This chain connects TRBV14 to TRBJ2-5, with D unresolved. Germline loops: CDR1 SGHDN, CDR2 FVKESK. The V gene lost 0 bases and the J gene lost 5 bases, with 13 bases spanning the gap. CDR3 length: 15 amino acids.

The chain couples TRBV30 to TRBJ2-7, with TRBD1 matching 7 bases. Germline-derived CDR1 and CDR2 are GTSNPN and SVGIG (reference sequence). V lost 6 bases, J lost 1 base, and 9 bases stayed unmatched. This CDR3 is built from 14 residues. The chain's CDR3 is CACSRTGTSYEQYF. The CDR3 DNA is TGTGCCTGTTCCAGGACAGGCACATCCTACGAGCAGTACTTC. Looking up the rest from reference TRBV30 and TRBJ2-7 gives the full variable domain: SQTIHQWPATLVQPVGSPLSLECTVEGTSNPNLYWYRQAAGRGLQLLFYSVGIGQISSEVPQNLSASRPQDRQFILSSKKLLLSDSGFYLCACSRTGTSYEQYFGPGTRLTVT.

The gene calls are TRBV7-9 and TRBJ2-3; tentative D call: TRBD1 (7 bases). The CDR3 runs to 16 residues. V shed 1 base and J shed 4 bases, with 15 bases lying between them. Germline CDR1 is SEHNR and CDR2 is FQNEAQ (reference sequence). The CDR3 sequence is CASSLGGSRGADTQYF. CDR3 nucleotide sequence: TGTGCCAGCAGCTTAGGTGGGAGCAGGGGGGCAGATACGCAGTATTTT.

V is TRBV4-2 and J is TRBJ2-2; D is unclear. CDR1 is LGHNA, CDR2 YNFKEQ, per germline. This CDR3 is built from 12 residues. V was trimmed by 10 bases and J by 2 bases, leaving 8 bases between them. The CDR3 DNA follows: TGTGCCACCTGCGGCAACACCGGGGAGCTGTTTTTT. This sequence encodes CATCGNTGELFF.

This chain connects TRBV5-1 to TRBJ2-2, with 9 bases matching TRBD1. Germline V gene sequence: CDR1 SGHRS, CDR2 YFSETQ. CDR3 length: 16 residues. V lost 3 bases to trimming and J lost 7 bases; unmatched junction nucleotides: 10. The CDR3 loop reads CASSSYRGLGDGELFF. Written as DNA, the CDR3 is TGCGCCAGCAGCTCCTACAGGGGGCTGGGGGACGGGGAGCTGTTTTTT.

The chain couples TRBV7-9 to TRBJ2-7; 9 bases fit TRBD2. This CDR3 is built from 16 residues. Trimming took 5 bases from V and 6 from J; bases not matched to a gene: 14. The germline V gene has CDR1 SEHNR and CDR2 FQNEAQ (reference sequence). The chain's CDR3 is CASSPRWAGGMPEQYF. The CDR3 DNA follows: TGTGCCAGCAGCCCCAGGTGGGCGGGGGGGATGCCCGAGCAGTACTTC.

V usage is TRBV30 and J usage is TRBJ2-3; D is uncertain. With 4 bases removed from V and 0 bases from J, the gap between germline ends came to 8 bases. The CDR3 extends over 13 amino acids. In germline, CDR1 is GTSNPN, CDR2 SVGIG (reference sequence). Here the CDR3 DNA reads TGTGCCTGGAATCGCGGAAGCACAGATACGCAGTATTTT. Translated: CAWNRGSTDTQYF.

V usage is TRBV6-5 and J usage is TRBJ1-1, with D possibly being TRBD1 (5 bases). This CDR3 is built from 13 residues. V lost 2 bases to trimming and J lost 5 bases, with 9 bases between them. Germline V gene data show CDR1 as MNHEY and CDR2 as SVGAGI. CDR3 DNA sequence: TGTGCCAGCAGTTACCAAGGACAAACTGAAGCTTTCTTT. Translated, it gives CASSYQGQTEAFF.

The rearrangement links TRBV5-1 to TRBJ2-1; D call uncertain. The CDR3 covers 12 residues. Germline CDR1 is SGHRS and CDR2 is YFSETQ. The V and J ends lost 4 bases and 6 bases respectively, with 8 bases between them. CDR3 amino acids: CASSLTLNEQFF. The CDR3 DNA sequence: TGCGCCAGCAGCCTGACTCTCAATGAGCAGTTCTTC. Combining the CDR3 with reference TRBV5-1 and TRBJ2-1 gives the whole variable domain KAGVTQTPRYLIKTRGQQVTLSCSPISGHRSVSWYQQTPGQGLQFLFEYFSETQRNKGNFPGRFSGRQFSNSRSEMNVSTLELGDSALYLCASSLTLNEQFFGPGTRLTVL.

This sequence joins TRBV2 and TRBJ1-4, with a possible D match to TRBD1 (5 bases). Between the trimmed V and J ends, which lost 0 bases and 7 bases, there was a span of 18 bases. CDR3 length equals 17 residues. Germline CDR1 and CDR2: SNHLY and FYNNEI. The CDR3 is CASSEARVWDGGEKLFF. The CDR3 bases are TGTGCCAGCAGTGAAGCGCGGGTTTGGGACGGGGGTGAAAAACTGTTTTTT. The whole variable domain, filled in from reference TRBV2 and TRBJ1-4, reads EPEVTQTPSHQVTQMGQEVILRCVPISNHLYFYWYRQILGQKVEFLVSFYNNEISEKSEIFDDQFSVERPDGSNFTLKIRSTKLEDSAMYFCASSEARVWDGGEKLFFGSGTQLSVL.

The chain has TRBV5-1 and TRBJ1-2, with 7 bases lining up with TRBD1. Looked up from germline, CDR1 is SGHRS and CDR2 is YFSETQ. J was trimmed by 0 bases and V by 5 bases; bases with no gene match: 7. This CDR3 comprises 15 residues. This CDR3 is CASRLRGDTNYGYTF. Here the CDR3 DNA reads TGCGCCAGCAGACTCAGGGGGGACACTAACTATGGCTACACCTTC. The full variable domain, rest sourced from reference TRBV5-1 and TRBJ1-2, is KAGVTQTPRYLIKTRGQQVTLSCSPISGHRSVSWYQQTPGQGLQFLFEYFSETQRNKGNFPGRFSGRQFSNSRSEMNVSTLELGDSALYLCASRLRGDTNYGYTFGSGTRLTVV.

CDR3 in amino acids: CAWSLAGGRNQPQHF. The CDR3, as DNA: TGTGCCTGGAGCCTAGCAGGGGGACGCAATCAGCCCCAGCATTTT. The chain employs TRBV30 and TRBJ1-5; 7 bases line up with TRBD1. The germline gives CDR1 GTSNPN, CDR2 SVGIG (reference sequence). V trimming: 3 bases; J trimming: 2 bases; junction bases outside the gene matches: 7. The CDR3 covers 15 residues.

The CDR3 region is CASSLATGGKNTEAFF. In DNA, the CDR3 is TGTGCCAGCAGCTTAGCGACAGGGGGCAAAAACACTGAAGCTTTCTTT. This rearrangement joins TRBV7-6 to TRBJ1-1, with 10 positions matching TRBD1. The CDR3 has 16 residues. Germline assignment: CDR1 SGHVS and CDR2 FNYEAQ. V shed 0 bases, J shed 2 bases, and the junction held 3 bases outside the gene matches.

The CDR3 sequence: CASSLGLLVFPDTQYF. CDR3 nucleotides: TGTGCCAGCAGCTTAGGTCTCTTAGTGTTCCCAGATACGCAGTATTTT. This chain uses TRBV13 with TRBJ2-3; D is uncertain. CDR1 and CDR2 from the germline V gene are PRHDT and FYEKMQ (reference sequence). V was shortened by 0 bases and J by 4 bases, with 14 bases between the two germline ends. The CDR3 runs 16 residues.

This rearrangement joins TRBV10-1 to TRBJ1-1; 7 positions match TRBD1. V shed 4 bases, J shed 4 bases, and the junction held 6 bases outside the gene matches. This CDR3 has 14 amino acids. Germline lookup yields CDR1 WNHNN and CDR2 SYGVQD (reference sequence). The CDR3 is CASSAVQGSTEAFF. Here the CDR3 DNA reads TGCGCCAGCAGTGCCGTACAGGGGAGCACTGAAGCTTTCTTT.

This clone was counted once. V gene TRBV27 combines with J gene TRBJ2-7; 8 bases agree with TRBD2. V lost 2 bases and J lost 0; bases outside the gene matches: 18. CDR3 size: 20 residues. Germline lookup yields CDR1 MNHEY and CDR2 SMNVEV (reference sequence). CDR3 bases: TGTGCCAGCAGTTTAAAATTAGCGGGATCCGGGACTCCTTTCTCCTACGAGCAGTACTTC. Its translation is CASSLKLAGSGTPFSYEQYF.

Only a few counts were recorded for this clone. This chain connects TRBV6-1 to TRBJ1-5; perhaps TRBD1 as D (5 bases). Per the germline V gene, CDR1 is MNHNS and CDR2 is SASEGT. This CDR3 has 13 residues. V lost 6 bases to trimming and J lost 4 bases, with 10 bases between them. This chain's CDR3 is CASRGQYNQPQHF. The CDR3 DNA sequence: TGTGCCAGCAGGGGGCAGTATAATCAGCCCCAGCATTTT.

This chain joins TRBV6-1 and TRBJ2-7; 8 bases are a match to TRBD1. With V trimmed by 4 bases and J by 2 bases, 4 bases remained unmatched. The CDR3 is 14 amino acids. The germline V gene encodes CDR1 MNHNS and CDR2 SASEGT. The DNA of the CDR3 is TGTGCCAGCAGTGCGGACAGGGTAGCCTACGAGCAGTACTTC. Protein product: CASSADRVAYEQYF.

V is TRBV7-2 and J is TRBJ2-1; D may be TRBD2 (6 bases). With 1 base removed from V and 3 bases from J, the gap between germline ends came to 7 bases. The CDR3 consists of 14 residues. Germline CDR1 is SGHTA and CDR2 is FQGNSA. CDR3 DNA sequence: TGTGCCAGCAGCTTAGTCGGGGGCTACAATGAGCAGTTCTTC. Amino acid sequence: CASSLVGGYNEQFF.

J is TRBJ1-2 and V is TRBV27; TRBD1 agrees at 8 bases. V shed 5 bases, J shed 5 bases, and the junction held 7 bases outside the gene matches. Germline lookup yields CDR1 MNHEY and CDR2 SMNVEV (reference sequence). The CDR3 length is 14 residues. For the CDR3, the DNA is TGTGCCAGCAGTCCCTGGACAGGGAATTATGGCTACACCTTC. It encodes CASSPWTGNYGYTF.

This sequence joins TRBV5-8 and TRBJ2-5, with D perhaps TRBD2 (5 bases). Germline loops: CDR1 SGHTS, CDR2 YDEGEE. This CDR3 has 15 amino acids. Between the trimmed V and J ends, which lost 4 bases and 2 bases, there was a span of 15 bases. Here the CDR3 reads CASSRVLGKQETQYF. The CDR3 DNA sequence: TGTGCCAGCAGCCGAGTACTAGGCAAGCAAGAGACCCAGTACTTC.

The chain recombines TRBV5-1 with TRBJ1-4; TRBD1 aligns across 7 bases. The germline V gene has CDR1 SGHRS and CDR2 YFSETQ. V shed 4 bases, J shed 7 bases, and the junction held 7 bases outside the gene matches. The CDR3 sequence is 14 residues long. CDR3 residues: CASSPGQVSEKLFF. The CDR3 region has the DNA TGCGCCAGCAGCCCAGGACAGGTTTCTGAAAAACTGTTTTTT. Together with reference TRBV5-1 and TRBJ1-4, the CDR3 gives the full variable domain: KAGVTQTPRYLIKTRGQQVTLSCSPISGHRSVSWYQQTPGQGLQFLFEYFSETQRNKGNFPGRFSGRQFSNSRSEMNVSTLELGDSALYLCASSPGQVSEKLFFGSGTQLSVL.

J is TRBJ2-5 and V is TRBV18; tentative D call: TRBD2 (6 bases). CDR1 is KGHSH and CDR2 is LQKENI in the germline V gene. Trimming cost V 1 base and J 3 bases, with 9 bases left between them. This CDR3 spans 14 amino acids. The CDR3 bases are TGTGCCAGCTCACCACAGGGGAGGAAAGAGACCCAGTACTTC. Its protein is CASSPQGRKETQYF.